The T cell receptor (beta chain) under discussion was sequenced for a study of blood T cells in healthy people across ages. With a J-beta primer mix and a sample-barcoded 5' primer, a second PCR ran roughly 6 to 11 cycles. TCRdb reanalysed the 5' RACE reads using MiXCR and keeps one entry per CDR3 protein. The table has about 290,000 distinct CDR3 sequences, 25% to 30% seen once. With 4 bases clipped from V and 3 bases from J, the junction kept 6 bases outside the gene matches. This CDR3 contains 14 residues. The germline CDR1 and CDR2 sequences are SGHRS and YFSETQ. Sequenced sample: blood. The J gene is TRBJ1-1, the V gene TRBV5-1; TRBD1 aligns across 7 bases. The sequence derives from a woman in her 70s in good health. CDR3 coding DNA: TGCGCCAGCAGCGAGGGGGCAAGGTACACTGAAGCTTTCTTT. Protein: CASSEGARYTEAFF.